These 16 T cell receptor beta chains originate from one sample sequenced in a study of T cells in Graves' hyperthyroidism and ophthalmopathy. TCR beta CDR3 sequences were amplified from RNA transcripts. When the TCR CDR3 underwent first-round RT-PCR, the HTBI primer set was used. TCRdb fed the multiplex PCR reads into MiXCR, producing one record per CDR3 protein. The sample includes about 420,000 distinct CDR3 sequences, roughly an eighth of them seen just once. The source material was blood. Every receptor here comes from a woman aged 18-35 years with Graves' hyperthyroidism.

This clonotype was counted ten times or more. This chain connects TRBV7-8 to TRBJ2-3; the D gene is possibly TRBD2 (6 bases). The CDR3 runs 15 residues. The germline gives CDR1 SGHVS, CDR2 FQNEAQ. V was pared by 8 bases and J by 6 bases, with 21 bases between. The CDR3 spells CASLSPGLQADTQYF. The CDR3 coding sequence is TGTGCCAGCCTCTCGCCGGGACTCCAGGCGGATACGCAGTATTTT.

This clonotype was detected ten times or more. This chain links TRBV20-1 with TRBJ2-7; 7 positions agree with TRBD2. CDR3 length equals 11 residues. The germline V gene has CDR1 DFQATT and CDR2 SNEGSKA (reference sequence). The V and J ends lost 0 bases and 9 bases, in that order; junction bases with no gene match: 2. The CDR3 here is CSARDREGQYF. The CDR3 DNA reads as TGCAGTGCTAGAGACAGGGAGGGGCAGTACTTC.

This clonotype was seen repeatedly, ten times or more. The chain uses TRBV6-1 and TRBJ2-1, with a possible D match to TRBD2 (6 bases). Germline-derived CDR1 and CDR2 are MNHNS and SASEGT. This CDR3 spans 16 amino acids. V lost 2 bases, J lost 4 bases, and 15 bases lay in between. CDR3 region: CASSENGTPRYNEQFF. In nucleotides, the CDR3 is TGTGCCAGCAGTGAAAACGGGACTCCCCGTTACAATGAGCAGTTCTTC.

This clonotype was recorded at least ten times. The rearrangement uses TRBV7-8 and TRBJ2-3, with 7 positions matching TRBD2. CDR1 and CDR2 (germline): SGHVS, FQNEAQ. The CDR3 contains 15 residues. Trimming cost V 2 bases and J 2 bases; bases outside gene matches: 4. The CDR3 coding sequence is TGTGCCAGCAGCTTATCCGGGGGGTCCACAGATACGCAGTATTTT. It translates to CASSLSGGSTDTQYF.

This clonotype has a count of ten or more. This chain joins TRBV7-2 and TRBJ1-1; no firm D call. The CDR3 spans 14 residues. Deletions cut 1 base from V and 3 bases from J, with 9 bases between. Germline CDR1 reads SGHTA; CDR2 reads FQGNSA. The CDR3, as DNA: TGTGCCAGCAGCTTAGGGGTGAGGGACACTGAAGCTTTCTTT. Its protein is CASSLGVRDTEAFF.

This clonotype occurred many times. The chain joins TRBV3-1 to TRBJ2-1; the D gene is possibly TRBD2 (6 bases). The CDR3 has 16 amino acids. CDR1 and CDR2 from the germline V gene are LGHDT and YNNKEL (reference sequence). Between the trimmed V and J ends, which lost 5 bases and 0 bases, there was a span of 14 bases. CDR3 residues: CASSFPGLLSYNEQFF. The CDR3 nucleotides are TGTGCCAGCAGCTTCCCGGGACTCCTCTCCTACAATGAGCAGTTCTTC.

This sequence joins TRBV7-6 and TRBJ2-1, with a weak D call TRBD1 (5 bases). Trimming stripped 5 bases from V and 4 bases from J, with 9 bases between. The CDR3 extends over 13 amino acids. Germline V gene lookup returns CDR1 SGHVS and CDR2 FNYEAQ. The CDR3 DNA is TGTGCCAGCAGCAACACAGGATACAATGAGCAGTTCTTC. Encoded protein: CASSNTGYNEQFF.

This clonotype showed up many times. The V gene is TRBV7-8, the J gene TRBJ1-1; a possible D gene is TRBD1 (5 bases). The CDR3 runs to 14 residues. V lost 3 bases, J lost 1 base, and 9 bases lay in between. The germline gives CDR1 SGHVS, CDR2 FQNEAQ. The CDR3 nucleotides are TGTGCCAGCAGCTTCGGGGACGGGAACACTGAAGCTTTCTTT. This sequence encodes CASSFGDGNTEAFF.

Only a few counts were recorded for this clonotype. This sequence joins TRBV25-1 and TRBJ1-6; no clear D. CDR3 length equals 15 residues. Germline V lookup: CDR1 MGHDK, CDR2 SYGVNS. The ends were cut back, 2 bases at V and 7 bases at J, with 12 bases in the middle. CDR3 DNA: TGTGCCAGCAGTGAACAGGTGGGCAGCAATTCACCCCTCCACTTT. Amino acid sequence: CASSEQVGSNSPLHF.

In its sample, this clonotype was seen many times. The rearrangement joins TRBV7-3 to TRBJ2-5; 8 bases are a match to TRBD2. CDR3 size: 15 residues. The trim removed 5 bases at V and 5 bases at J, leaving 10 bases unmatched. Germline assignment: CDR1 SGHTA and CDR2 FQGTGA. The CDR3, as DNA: TGTGCCAGCAGCCTACATAGCGGGACCGGCGAGACCCAGTACTTC. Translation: CASSLHSGTGETQYF.

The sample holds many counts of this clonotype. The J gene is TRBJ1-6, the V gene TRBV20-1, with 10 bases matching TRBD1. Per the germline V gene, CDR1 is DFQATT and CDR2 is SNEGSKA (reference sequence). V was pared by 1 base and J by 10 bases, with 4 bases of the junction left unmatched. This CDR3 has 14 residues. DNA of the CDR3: TGCAGTGCTAGAGCAGGACAGGGGGTCTCACCCCTCCACTTT. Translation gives CSARAGQGVSPLHF.

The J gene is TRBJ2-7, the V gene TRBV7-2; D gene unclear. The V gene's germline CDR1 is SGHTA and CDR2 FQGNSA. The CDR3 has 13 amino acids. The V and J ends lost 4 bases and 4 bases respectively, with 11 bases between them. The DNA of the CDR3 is TGTGCCAGCAGCTCCCTTTTAACATACGAGCAGTACTTC. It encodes CASSSLLTYEQYF.

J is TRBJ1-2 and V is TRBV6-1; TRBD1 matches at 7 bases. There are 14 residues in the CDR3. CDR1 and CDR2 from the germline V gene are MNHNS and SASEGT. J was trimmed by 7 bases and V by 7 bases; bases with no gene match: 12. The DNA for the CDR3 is TGTGCCAGCACCGCGGACAGGTCACAAGGTGGCTACACCTTC. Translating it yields CASTADRSQGGYTF.

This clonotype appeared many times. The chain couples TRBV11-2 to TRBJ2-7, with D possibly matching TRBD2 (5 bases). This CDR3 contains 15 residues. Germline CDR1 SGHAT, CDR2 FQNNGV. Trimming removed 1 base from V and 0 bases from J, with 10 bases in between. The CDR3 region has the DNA TGTGCCAGCAGCTTAGTTCCACGGGACTCCTACGAGCAGTACTTC. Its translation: CASSLVPRDSYEQYF.

The CDR3 sequence is CASSLGRAGTRAEQFF. The DNA for the CDR3 is TGTGCCAGCAGCTTAGGACGGGCGGGGACTAGGGCTGAGCAGTTCTTC. The J gene is TRBJ2-1, the V gene TRBV7-2; 8 nucleotides align to TRBD2. The CDR3 runs 16 residues. Germline V lookup: CDR1 SGHTA, CDR2 FQGNSA. V dropped 1 base and J dropped 9; count of bases not matched to a gene: 11. The whole variable domain, remainder taken from reference TRBV7-2 and TRBJ2-1, is GAGVSQSPSNKVTEKGKDVELRCDPISGHTALYWYRQSLGQGLEFLIYFQGNSAPDKSGLPSDRFSAERTGGSVSTLTIQRTQQEDSAVYLCASSLGRAGTRAEQFFGPGTRLTVL.

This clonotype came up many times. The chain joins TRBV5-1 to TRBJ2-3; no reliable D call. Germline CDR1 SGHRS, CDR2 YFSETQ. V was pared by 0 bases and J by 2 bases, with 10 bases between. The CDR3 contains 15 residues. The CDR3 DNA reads TGCGCCAGCAGCTTGGGTGGGCGCTACACAGATACGCAGTATTTT. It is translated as CASSLGGRYTDTQYF. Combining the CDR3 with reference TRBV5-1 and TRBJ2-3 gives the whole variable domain KAGVTQTPRYLIKTRGQQVTLSCSPISGHRSVSWYQQTPGQGLQFLFEYFSETQRNKGNFPGRFSGRQFSNSRSEMNVSTLELGDSALYLCASSLGGRYTDTQYFGPGTRLTVL.